This entry is about one T cell receptor (beta chain). V gave up 0 bases and J gave up 4 bases, with 4 bases separating them. The CDR3 covers 12 residues. Germline V gene lookup returns CDR1 SGHRS and CDR2 YFSETQ. This specimen comes from a study of blood T cell repertoires in COVID-19. Only in-frame clones appear in the TCRdb table, and some are missing; sequencing was by immunoSEQ multiplex PCR. The sample holds approximately 200,000 clones; 80% to 90% are singletons and the top ten take approximately 1.1%. The genes are TRBV5-1 and TRBJ1-2, with no clear D. The source material was peripheral blood. This clonotype originated in a man aged 30 to 45 with acute or convalescent COVID-19. CDR3 sequence reads: CASSLGGYGYTF. In nucleotides, the CDR3 is TGCGCCAGCAGCTTGGGAGGCTATGGCTACACCTTC.